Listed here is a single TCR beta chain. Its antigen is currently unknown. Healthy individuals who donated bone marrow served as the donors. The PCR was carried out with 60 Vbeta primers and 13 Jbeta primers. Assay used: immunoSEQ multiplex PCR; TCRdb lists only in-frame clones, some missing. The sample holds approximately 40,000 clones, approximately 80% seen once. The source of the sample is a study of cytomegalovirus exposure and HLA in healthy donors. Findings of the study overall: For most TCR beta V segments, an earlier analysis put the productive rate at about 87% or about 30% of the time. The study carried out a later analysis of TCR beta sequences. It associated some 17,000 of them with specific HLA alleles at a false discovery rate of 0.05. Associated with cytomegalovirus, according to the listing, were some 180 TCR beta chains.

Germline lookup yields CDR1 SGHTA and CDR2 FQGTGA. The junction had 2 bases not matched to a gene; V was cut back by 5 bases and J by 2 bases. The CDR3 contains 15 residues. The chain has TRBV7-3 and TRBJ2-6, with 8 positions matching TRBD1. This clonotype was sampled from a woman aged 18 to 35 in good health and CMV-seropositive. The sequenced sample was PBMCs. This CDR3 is CASSPGGTGANVLTF. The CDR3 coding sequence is TGTGCCAGCAGCCCAGGGGGCACTGGGGCCAACGTCCTGACTTTC.